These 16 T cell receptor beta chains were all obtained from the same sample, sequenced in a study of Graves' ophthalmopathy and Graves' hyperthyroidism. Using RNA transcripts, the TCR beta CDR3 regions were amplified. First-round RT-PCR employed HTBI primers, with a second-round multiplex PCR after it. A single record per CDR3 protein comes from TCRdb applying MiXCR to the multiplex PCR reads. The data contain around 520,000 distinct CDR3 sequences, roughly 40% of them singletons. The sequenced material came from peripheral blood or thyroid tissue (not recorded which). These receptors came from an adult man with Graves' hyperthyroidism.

CDR3 bases: TGCGCCAGCAGCTTGGAATTATGGGGGGGCAGACAAGAGACCCAGTACTTC. This sequence encodes CASSLELWGGRQETQYF. The chain couples TRBV5-1 to TRBJ2-5; possibly TRBD2 for D (7 bases). The CDR3 runs to 17 residues. The germline gives CDR1 SGHRS, CDR2 YFSETQ. With 0 bases removed from V and 2 bases from J, the gap between germline ends came to 17 bases.

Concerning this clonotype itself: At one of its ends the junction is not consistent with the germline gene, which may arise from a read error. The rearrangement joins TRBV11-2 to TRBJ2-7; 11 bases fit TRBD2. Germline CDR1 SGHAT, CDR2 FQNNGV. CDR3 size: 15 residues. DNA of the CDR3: TGTGCCGGCAGCTTAGATGGACTAGCGGGTCCGGAGCAGTACTTC. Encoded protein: CAGSLDGLAGPEQYF.

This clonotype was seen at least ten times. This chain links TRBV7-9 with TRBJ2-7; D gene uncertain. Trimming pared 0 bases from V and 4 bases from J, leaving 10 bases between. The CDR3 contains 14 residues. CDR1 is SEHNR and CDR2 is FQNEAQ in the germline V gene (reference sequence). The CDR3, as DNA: TGTGCCAGCAGCTTAGCGGCGAAGGCTTACGAGCAGTACTTC. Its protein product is CASSLAAKAYEQYF.

The CDR3 nucleotides are TGTGCCAGCAGTGACAGAACCATTTATAATTCACCCCCTCACTTT. Translated: CASSDRTIYNSPPHF. This sequence joins TRBV25-1 and TRBJ1-6; D not certain. This CDR3 is built from 15 residues. Germline V gives CDR1 MGHDK, CDR2 SYGVNS. Trimming shortened V by 3 bases and J by 19 bases, and 25 bases separated the two germline ends.

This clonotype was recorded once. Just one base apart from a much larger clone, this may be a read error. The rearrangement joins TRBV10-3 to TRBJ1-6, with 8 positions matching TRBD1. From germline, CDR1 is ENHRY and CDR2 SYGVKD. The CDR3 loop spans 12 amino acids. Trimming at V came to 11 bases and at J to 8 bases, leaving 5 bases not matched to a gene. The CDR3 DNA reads TGTGCCGTCGAGACAGGGGATTCACCCCTCCACTTT. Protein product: CAVETGDSPLHF.

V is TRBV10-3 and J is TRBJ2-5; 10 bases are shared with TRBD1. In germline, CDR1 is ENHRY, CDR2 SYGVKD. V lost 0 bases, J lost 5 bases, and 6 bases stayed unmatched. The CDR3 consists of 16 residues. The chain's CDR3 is CAISESGTGAHETQYF. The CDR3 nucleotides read TGTGCCATCAGTGAGTCGGGGACAGGGGCCCATGAGACCCAGTACTTC.

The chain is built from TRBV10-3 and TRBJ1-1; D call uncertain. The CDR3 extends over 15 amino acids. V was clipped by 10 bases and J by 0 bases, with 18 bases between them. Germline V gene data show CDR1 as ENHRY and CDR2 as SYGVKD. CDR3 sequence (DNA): TGTGCCAGCTCACGCGAGACCGTCATGAACACTGAAGCTTTCTTT. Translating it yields CASSRETVMNTEAFF.

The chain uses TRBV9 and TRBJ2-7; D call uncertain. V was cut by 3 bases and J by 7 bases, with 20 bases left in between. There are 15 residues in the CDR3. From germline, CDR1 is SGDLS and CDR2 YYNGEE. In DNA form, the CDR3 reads TGTGCCAGCAGCGGAAGAGGTGGAAACTACAATGAGCAGTACTTC. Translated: CASSGRGGNYNEQYF.

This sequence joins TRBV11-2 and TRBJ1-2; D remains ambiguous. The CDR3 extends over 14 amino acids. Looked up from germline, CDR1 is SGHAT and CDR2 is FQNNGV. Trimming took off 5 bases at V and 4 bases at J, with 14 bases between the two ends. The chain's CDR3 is CASSPSGSVYGYTF. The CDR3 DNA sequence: TGTGCCAGCAGCCCCTCCGGGTCAGTCTATGGCTACACCTTC. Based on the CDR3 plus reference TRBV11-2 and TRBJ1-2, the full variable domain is EAGVAQSPRYKIIEKRQSVAFWCNPISGHATLYWYQQILGQGPKLLIQFQNNGVVDDSQLPKDRFSAERLKGVDSTLKIQPAKLEDSAVYLCASSPSGSVYGYTFGSGTRLTVV.

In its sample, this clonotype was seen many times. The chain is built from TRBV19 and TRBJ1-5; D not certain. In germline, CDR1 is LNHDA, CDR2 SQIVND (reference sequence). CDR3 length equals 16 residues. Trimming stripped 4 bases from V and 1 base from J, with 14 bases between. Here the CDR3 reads CASSTALGLSNQPQHF. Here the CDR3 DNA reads TGTGCCAGTAGTACCGCCCTGGGGTTGAGCAATCAGCCCCAGCATTTT.

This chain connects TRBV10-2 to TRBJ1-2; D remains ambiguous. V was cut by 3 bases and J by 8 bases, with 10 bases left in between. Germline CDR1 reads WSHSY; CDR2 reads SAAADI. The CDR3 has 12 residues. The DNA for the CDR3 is TGCGCCAGCAGTGAAGCGGGGTTGGGCTACACCTTC. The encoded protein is CASSEAGLGYTF.

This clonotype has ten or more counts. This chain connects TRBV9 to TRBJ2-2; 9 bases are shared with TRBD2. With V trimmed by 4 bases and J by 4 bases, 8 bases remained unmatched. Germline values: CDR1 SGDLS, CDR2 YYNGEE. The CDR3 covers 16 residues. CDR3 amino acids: CASSPRTSVGTGELFF. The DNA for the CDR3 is TGTGCCAGCAGCCCAAGGACTAGCGTCGGCACCGGGGAGCTGTTTTTT.

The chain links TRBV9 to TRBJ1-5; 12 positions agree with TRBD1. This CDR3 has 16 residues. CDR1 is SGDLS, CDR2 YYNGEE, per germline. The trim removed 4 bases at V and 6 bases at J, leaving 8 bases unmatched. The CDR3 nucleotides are TGTGCCAGCAGCCACCCCGGGGACAGGGGGCTTCAGCCCCAGCATTTT. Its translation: CASSHPGDRGLQPQHF.

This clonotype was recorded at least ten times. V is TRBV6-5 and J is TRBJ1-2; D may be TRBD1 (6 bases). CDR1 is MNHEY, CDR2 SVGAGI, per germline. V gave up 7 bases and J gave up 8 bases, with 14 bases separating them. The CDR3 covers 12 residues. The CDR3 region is CASTTGYSGYTF. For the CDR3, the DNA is TGTGCCAGCACTACAGGGTATAGCGGCTACACCTTC.

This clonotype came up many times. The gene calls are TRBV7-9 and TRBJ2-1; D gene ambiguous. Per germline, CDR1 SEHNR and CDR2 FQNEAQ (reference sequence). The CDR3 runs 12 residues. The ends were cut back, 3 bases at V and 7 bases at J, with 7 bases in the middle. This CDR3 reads CASSFLGNEQFF. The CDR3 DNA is TGTGCCAGCAGCTTTCTAGGAAATGAGCAGTTCTTC.

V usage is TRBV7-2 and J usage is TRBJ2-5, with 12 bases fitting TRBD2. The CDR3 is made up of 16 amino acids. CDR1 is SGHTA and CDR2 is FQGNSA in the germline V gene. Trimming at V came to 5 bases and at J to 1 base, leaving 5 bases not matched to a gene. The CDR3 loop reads CASSRTSGRTQETQYF. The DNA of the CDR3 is TGTGCCAGCAGCCGAACTAGCGGGAGGACCCAAGAGACCCAGTACTTC.